Each of the 10 T cell receptor beta chains below was sequenced from the same sample in a study of cytomegalovirus exposure and HLA in healthy donors. Primers for the PCR totalled 60 Vbeta and 13 Jbeta. The method was immunoSEQ multiplex PCR; TCRdb's version includes in-frame clones alone and lacks a portion of them. This table has 80,000 to 100,000 clones, around 80% appearing once. The sample consisted of PBMCs. Receptor source: a man between 40 and 49 years old in good health and CMV-seronegative.

The chain is built from TRBV4-3 and TRBJ2-7, with unresolved D. Germline V gene lookup returns CDR1 LGHNA and CDR2 YSLEER. Trimming stripped 3 bases from V and 6 bases from J, with 9 bases between. There are 12 residues in the CDR3. The CDR3 coding sequence is TGCGCCAGCAGCCAGGGCCCGAGCGAGCAGTACTTC. It specifies CASSQGPSEQYF.

As to this clone: Germline and junction disagree at one end, which may indicate a read error. The V call is TRBV4-1, the J call TRBJ2-7; maybe TRBD2 (5 bases). Germline CDR1 reads MGHRA; CDR2 reads YSYEKL. The CDR3 loop spans 13 amino acids. The DNA for the CDR3 is TGCGCCAGCAGCCAAGTTTACGGTGGGGAGCTTTGCTTC. Protein: CASSQVYGGELCF.

The chain combines TRBV19 with TRBJ2-7; 11 bases agree with TRBD1. With V trimmed by 5 bases and J by 2 bases, 5 bases remained unmatched. This CDR3 spans 15 amino acids. Germline loops: CDR1 LNHDA, CDR2 SQIVND (reference sequence). In nucleotides, the CDR3 is TGTGCCAGTAGTCCCGCGGGACAGGGGGCCTACGAGCAGTACTTC. Protein sequence: CASSPAGQGAYEQYF.

The chain combines TRBV29-1 with TRBJ1-5; 10 bases are shared with TRBD1. The germline CDR1 and CDR2 sequences are SQVTM and ANQGSEA. After removal of 7 bases from V and 3 bases from J, the junction contained 3 bases not matched to a gene. The CDR3 has 13 amino acids. CDR3 in amino acids: CSAGQGNNQPQHF. The DNA of the CDR3 is TGCAGCGCGGGACAGGGGAACAATCAGCCCCAGCATTTT.

This clone was observed a single time. This chain uses TRBV7-2 with TRBJ1-3, with D possibly matching TRBD1 (5 bases). The V end lost 6 bases, the J end lost 1 base, and 13 bases lay between the germline ends. Germline V gene data show CDR1 as SGHTA and CDR2 as FQGNSA. The CDR3 is 15 amino acids. CDR3 nucleotide sequence: TGTGCCAGCAGTAAAACCGGGACTTCTGGAAACACCATATATTTT. Its protein is CASSKTGTSGNTIYF.

The genes are TRBV29-1 and TRBJ2-7; 10 nucleotides line up with TRBD1. Trimming took 3 bases from V and 3 from J; bases not matched to a gene: 5. This CDR3 has 14 amino acids. In germline, CDR1 is SQVTM, CDR2 ANQGSEA. CDR3 nucleotide sequence: TGCAGCGTTGATAAGGGGACAGGGGACTACGAGCAGTACTTC. Protein: CSVDKGTGDYEQYF.

The chain employs TRBV4-3 and TRBJ2-2; 7 nucleotides align to TRBD2. The CDR3 extends over 22 amino acids. V gave up 0 bases and J gave up 0 bases; unmatched junction bases: 19. CDR1 LGHNA and CDR2 YSLEER come from the germline V gene. For the CDR3, the DNA is TGCGCCAGCAGCCAAGATCACAAGATATTGGGACTACTACACCCGAACACCGGGGAGCTGTTTTTT. Translated: CASSQDHKILGLLHPNTGELFF.

V usage is TRBV10-3 and J usage is TRBJ2-2, with 7 bases lining up with TRBD1. This CDR3 has 13 amino acids. V shed 10 bases and J 4 bases; nucleotides not matched to a gene: 6. The germline V gene encodes CDR1 ENHRY and CDR2 SYGVKD. In nucleotides, the CDR3 is TGTGCCACCCAGGGGGTGGCCACCGGGGAGCTGTTTTTT. Amino acids: CATQGVATGELFF.

V gene TRBV6-1 combines with J gene TRBJ2-5; 9 bases fit TRBD2. The CDR3 totals 15 residues. V trimming: 2 bases; J trimming: 5 bases; junction bases outside the gene matches: 6. Germline lookup yields CDR1 MNHNS and CDR2 SASEGT. This CDR3 reads CASSEWASGAETQYF. CDR3 DNA sequence: TGTGCCAGCAGTGAATGGGCTAGCGGGGCTGAGACCCAGTACTTC.

The chain combines TRBV7-3 with TRBJ2-3; TRBD2 might be the D (6 bases). The CDR3 consists of 15 residues. V gave up 3 bases and J gave up 2 bases, with 12 bases separating them. Per the germline V gene, CDR1 is SGHTA and CDR2 is FQGTGA. The CDR3 sequence: CASSFVLAHTDTQYF. DNA of the CDR3: TGTGCCAGCAGCTTCGTACTAGCCCACACAGATACGCAGTATTTT.